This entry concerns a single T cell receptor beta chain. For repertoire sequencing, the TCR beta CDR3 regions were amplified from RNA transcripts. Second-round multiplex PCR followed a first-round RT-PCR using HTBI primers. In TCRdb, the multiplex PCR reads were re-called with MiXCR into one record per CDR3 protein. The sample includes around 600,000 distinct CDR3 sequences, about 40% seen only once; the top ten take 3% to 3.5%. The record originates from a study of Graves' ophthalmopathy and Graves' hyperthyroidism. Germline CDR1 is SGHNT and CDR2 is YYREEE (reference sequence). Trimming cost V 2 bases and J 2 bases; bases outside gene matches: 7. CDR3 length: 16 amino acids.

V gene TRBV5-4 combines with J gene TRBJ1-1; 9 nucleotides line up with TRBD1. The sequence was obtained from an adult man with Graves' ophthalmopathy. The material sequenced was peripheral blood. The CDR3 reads CASSFYYRGRNTEAFF. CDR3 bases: TGTGCCAGCAGCTTCTACTACAGGGGGCGTAACACTGAAGCTTTCTTT.